This T cell receptor (beta chain) was recorded in a study of Ad26.COV2.S vaccination and SARS-CoV-2 variants. Study overall: Each vaccinee took Ad26.COV2.S intramuscularly, once or twice 56 days apart.

The data were produced by immunoSEQ multiplex PCR, yet TCRdb's version contains in-frame clones alone and is incomplete. The sample shows around 250,000 clones, approximately 90% of them seen only once. Documented treatment: 15 to 20 received Ad26.COV2.S at low or high dose, single or two shots; 5 received placebo; per-sample allocation not given. Sampling occurred on day 63 after the first vaccine or placebo injection. The CDR3 is 15 amino acids. The V and J ends lost 4 bases and 5 bases respectively, with 17 bases between them. CDR1 and CDR2 from the germline V gene are MGHRA and YSYEKL. The chain combines TRBV4-1 with TRBJ1-1, with D tentatively TRBD1 (6 bases). The receptor's source is a person aged 18-65 years who received the Ad26.COV2.S COVID-19 vaccine or a placebo. Sequenced material: peripheral blood, taken in a trial of Ad26.COV2.S vaccine versus placebo. The CDR3 here is CASSRTPGASTEAFF. CDR3 coding DNA: TGCGCCAGCAGCCGCACTCCGGGGGCCAGTACTGAAGCTTTCTTT.